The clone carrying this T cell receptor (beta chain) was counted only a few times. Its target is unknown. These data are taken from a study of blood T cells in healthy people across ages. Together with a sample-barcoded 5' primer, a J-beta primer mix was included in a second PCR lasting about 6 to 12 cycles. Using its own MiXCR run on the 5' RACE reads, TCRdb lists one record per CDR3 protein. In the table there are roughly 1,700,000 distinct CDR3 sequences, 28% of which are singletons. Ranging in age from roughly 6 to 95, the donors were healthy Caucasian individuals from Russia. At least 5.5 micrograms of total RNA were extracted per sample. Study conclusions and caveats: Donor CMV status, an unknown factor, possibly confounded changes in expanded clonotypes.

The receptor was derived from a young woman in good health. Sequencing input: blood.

The CDR3, as DNA: TGCGCCAGCAGCCAAGGGGAGGGGGCAGACTCCTACAATGAGCAGTTCTTC. It translates to CASSQGEGADSYNEQFF. The rearrangement uses TRBV4-3 and TRBJ2-1; perhaps D is TRBD1 or TRBD2 (7 bases each). The CDR3 spans 17 residues. In germline, CDR1 is LGHNA, CDR2 YSLEER. V gave up 1 base and J gave up 0 bases, with 13 bases separating them.